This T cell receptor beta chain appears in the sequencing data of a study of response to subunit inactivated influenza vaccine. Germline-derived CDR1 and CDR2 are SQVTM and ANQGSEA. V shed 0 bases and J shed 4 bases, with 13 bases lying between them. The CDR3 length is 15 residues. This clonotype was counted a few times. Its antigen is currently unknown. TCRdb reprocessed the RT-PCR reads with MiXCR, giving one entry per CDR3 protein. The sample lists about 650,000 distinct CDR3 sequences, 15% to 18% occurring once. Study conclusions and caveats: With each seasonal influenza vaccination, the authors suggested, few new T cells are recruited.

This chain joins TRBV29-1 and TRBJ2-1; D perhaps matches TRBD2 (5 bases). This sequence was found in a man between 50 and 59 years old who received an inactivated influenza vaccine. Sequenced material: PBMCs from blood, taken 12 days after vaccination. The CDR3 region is CSVEESGRVYNEQFF. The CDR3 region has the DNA TGCAGCGTTGAAGAGTCGGGAAGAGTTTACAATGAGCAGTTCTTC.